Each of the 9 T cell receptor beta chains below was sequenced from the same sample in a study of T cells in localized non-small cell lung cancer. TCRdb's table, derived via immunoSEQ multiplex PCR, lists solely in-frame clones and lacks some. The sample contains 35,000 or so clones, roughly 88% of which appear only once. Sequenced material: peripheral blood, taken before any cancer treatment. The receptors shown here come from a woman aged 40-70 years with stage I lung adenocarcinoma.

The gene calls are TRBV6-5 and TRBJ2-3; D not resolved. Germline CDR1 MNHEY, CDR2 SVGAGI. Trimming removed 10 bases at V and 2 bases at J, with 19 bases between. CDR3 size: 15 residues. DNA of the CDR3: TGTGCCATCACCCGGGTCGCCGAGATCACAGATACGCAGTATTTT. Translating it yields CAITRVAEITDTQYF.

The chain has TRBV9 and TRBJ1-2; 12 bases fit TRBD1. The CDR3 contains 17 residues. Germline loops: CDR1 SGDLS, CDR2 YYNGEE. J gave up 4 bases and V 4 bases, and 11 bases lay outside the gene matches. The CDR3 DNA reads TGTGCCAGCAGCCCCGTGGGGGGACAGGGGGCTGGCTATGGCTACACCTTC. Translation gives CASSPVGGQGAGYGYTF.

The V gene is TRBV25-1, the J gene TRBJ2-1; TRBD2 aligns across 7 bases. This CDR3 spans 15 amino acids. V shed 8 bases, J shed 7 bases, and the junction held 14 bases outside the gene matches. Looked up from germline, CDR1 is MGHDK and CDR2 is SYGVNS. The CDR3 bases are TGTGCCAGCCTAGGACTAGGCCGGCGTGGAAATGAGCAGTTCTTC. As protein: CASLGLGRRGNEQFF.

The chain combines TRBV5-6 with TRBJ2-5; a weak D match, TRBD2 (6 bases). CDR3 length equals 15 residues. V lost 6 bases to trimming and J lost 0 bases, with 15 bases between them. Germline CDR1 is SGHDT and CDR2 is YYEEEE. In DNA form, the CDR3 reads TGTGCCAGCATTCCGGCGGGGACGTACCAAGAGACCCAGTACTTC. It yields the protein CASIPAGTYQETQYF.

A few counts support this clone. V is TRBV9 and J is TRBJ1-5; D remains ambiguous. This CDR3 is built from 13 residues. Germline assignment: CDR1 SGDLS and CDR2 YYNGEE. V was shortened by 1 base and J by 3 bases, with 5 bases between the two germline ends. CDR3 region: CASSVSPNQPQHF. In DNA form, the CDR3 reads TGTGCCAGCAGCGTAAGCCCCAATCAGCCCCAGCATTTT.

To note about this clone: This may arise from a read error, as a much more abundant clone is one base away. The chain couples TRBV11-3 to TRBJ1-1; D is unresolved. V was pared by 0 bases and J by 1 base, with 3 bases between. The length of the CDR3 is 13 residues. Per the germline V gene, CDR1 is SGHNT and CDR2 is YENEEA. CDR3 residues: CASSLDGNTEAFF. CDR3 nucleotide sequence: TGTGCCAGCAGCTTAGATGGGAACACTGAAGCTTTCTTT.

This clone is labeled medium-sized. The chain joins TRBV4-2 to TRBJ1-3; D unclear. The germline V gene has CDR1 LGHNA and CDR2 YNFKEQ. V dropped 1 base and J dropped 0 bases, with 13 bases sitting between them. The CDR3 is 17 residues long. CDR3 coding DNA: TGTGCCAGCAGCCAAGGCGGAGAGCGCTTCTCTGGAAACACCATATATTTT. Translation: CASSQGGERFSGNTIYF.

The chain carries TRBV18 and TRBJ1-3; D is unclear. Germline CDR1 KGHSH, CDR2 LQKENI. CDR3 size: 15 residues. Trimming removed 3 bases at V and 0 bases at J, with 9 bases between. CDR3 coding DNA: TGTGCCAGCTCACCGTCGGGGAGCTCTGGAAACACCATATATTTT. It translates to CASSPSGSSGNTIYF.

The chain has TRBV6-5 and TRBJ2-3, with D perhaps TRBD2 (5 bases). The CDR3 consists of 14 residues. Germline CDR1 MNHEY, CDR2 SVGAGI. The V end lost 6 bases, the J end lost 2 bases, and 12 bases lay between the germline ends. The CDR3 is CASRDQRLTDTQYF. The CDR3 DNA follows: TGTGCCAGCAGGGACCAGCGGCTCACAGATACGCAGTATTTT.